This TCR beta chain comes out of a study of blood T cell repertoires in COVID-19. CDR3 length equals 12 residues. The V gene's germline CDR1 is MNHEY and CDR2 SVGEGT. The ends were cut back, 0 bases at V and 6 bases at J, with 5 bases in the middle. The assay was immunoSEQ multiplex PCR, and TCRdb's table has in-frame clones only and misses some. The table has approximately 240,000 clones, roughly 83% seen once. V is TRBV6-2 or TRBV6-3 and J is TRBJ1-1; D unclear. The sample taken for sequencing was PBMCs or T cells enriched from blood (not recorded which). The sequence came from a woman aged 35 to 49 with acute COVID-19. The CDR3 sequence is CASSYSSAEAFF. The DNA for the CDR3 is TGTGCCAGCAGTTACTCGAGCGCTGAAGCTTTCTTT.